This T cell receptor (beta chain) comes out of a study of CD8+CD57+ T cells in acquired aplastic anemia. Study-wide context: The average for DNA from sorted CD4+ and CD8+ cells was 3 to 3.5 ug.

This clonotype was counted at least ten times. Its antigen is not known. This CDR3 is built from 18 residues. The V and J ends lost 5 bases and 6 bases respectively, with 26 bases between them. Germline lookup yields CDR1 SGHAT and CDR2 FQNNGV. Genomic DNA was employed as the template in profiling TCR beta VDJ and CDR3. Each CDR3 protein gets one entry after TCRdb re-called the reads with MiXCR. The table includes 150,000 or so distinct CDR3 sequences, roughly 54% detected once. Study conclusions and caveats: Roughly 30 CD8+ CDR3 sequences occurred in both the patients and the controls. Patient and control CD8+ Simpson's diversity was not significantly different.

Whoever was chosen for sequencing had shown CD8+CD57+ cell expansion by flow cytometry. Sequenced sample: sorted CD4+, CD8+, or CD8+CD57+ T cells (not recorded which) from PBMCs. The chain uses TRBV11-2 and TRBJ2-1; D may be TRBD1 (7 bases). The sequence came from a human donor with aplastic anemia. CDR3 residues: CASSPDPRRDREFNEQFF. The CDR3, as DNA: TGTGCCAGCAGCCCCGACCCCAGGCGGGACAGAGAGTTCAATGAGCAGTTCTTC.